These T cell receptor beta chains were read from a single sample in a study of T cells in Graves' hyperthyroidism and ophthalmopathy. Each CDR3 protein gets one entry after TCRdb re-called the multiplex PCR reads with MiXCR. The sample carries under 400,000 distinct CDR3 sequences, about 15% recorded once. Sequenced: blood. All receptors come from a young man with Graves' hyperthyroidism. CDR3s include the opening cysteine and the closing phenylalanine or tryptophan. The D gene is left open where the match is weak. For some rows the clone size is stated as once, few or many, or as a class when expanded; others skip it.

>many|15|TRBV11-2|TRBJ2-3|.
CASSLVSARGDTQYF
TGTGCCAGCAGCTTAGTTTCGGCACGGGGGGATACGCAGTATTTT
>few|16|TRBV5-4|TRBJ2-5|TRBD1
CASSIRTGTDQETQYF
TGTGCCAGCAGCATTAGGACAGGGACGGACCAGGAGACCCAGTACTTC
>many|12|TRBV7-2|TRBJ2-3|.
CASSKVADTQYF
TGTGCCAGCAGCAAAGTGGCAGATACGCAGTATTTT
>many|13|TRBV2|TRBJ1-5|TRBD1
CASSNQGGQPQHF
TGTGCCAGCAGTAATCAGGGGGGTCAGCCCCAGCATTTT
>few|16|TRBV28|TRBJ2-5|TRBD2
CASRLGGGTIKETQYF
TGTGCCAGCAGATTAGGAGGTGGGACTATAAAAGAGACCCAGTACTTC
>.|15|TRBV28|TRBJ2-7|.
CASSLAGDSAYEQYF
TGTGCCAGCAGTTTAGCCGGAGACTCGGCCTACGAGCAGTACTTC
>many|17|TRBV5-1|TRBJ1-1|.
CASSLYPPGPMNTEAFF
TGCGCCAGCAGCTTGTATCCGCCGGGACCTATGAACACTGAAGCTTTCTTT
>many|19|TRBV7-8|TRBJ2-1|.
CASSLVGSRRGREDNEQFF
TGTGCCAGCAGCTTAGTTGGATCCCGTCGGGGGCGAGAGGACAATGAGCAGTTCTTC
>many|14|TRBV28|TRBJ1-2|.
CASSLESTAYGYTF
TGTGCCAGCAGTTTGGAGTCGACAGCCTATGGCTACACCTTC
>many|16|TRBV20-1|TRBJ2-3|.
CSARDRSRASTDTQYF
TGCAGTGCTAGAGATCGTTCCAGGGCCAGCACAGATACGCAGTATTTT
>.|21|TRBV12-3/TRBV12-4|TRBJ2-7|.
CASSPGAWRVKGSGPTHEQYF
TGTGCCAGCAGCCCAGGCGCGTGGAGGGTTAAGGGCTCCGGACCTACGCACGAGCAGTACTTC
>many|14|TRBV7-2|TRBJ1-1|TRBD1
CASSTDRGRVGAFF
TGTGCCAGCAGCACGGACAGGGGGCGGGTCGGAGCTTTCTTT
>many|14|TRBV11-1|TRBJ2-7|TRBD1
CASSPWDRGYEQYF
TGTGCCAGCAGCCCCTGGGACAGGGGATACGAGCAGTACTTC
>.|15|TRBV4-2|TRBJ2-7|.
CASSQDRKGSYEQYF
TGTGCCAGCAGCCAAGATCGTAAGGGCTCCTACGAGCAGTACTTC
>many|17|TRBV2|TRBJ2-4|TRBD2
CASSPGTSGGAKNIQYF
TGTGCCAGCAGCCCTGGGACTAGCGGGGGAGCCAAAAACATTCAGTACTTC
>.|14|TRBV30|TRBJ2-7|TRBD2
CAWDSGTTSYEQYF
TGTGCCTGGGATTCCGGGACTACCAGCTACGAGCAGTACTTC
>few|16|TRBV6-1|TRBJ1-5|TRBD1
CASRRNAGGGNQPQHF
TGTGCCAGCAGGCGGAACGCAGGGGGGGGCAATCAGCCCCAGCATTTT
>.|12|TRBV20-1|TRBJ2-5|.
CSARDEREIRYF
TGCAGTGCTAGAGATGAGAGGGAGATTCGGTACTTC
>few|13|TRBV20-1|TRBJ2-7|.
CSATAGQSYEQYF
TGCAGTGCCACCGCCGGACAGTCCTACGAGCAGTACTTC
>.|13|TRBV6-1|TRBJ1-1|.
CASSHLADTEAFF
TGTGCCAGCAGCCACCTGGCGGACACTGAAGCTTTCTTT
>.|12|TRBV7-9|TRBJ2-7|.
CASSLGDGAQYF
TGTGCCAGCAGCTTAGGGGACGGAGCGCAGTACTTC
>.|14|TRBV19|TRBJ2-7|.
CASNTDLTSYEQYF
TGTGCCAGCAATACAGACCTGACCTCCTACGAGCAGTACTTC
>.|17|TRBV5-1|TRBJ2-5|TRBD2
CASSLGGSGDPRETQYF
TGCGCCAGCAGCTTGGGTGGTAGCGGGGACCCCCGGGAGACCCAGTACTTC
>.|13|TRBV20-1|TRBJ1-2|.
CSAPNSGGDGYTF
TGCAGTGCTCCTAACAGCGGCGGCGATGGCTACACCTTC
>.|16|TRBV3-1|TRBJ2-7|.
CASNPTNKQRSYEQYF
TGTGCCAGCAACCCCACAAACAAGCAGAGATCCTACGAGCAGTACTTC
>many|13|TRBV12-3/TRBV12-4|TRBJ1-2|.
CASSPQGIGGYTF
TGTGCCAGCAGTCCTCAGGGGATCGGTGGCTACACCTTC
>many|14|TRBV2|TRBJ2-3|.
CASRRPGGTDTQYF
TGTGCCAGCAGACGGCCGGGGGGCACAGATACGCAGTATTTT
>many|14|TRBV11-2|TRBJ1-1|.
CASSTQRLGTEAFF
TGTGCCAGCAGCACCCAGCGGCTGGGCACTGAAGCTTTCTTT
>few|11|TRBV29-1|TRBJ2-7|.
CSVESAYEQYF
TGCAGCGTTGAGTCCGCATACGAGCAGTACTTC
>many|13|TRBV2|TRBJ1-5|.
CASSEGVGQPQHF
TGTGCCAGCAGTGAAGGGGTCGGCCAGCCCCAGCATTTT
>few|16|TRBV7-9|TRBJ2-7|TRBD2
CASSPLAGGYSYEQYF
TGTGCCAGCAGCCCACTAGCGGGAGGGTACTCCTACGAGCAGTACTTC
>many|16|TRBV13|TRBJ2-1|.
CASSNTQGLSYNEQFF
TGTGCCAGCAGCAACACACAGGGCCTATCCTACAATGAGCAGTTCTTC
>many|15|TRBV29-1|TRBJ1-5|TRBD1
CSVAEGGGGNQPQHF
TGCAGCGTTGCGGAGGGAGGGGGCGGAAATCAGCCCCAGCATTTT
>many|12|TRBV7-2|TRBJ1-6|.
CASSLDSSPLHF
TGTGCCAGCAGCTTAGACTCTTCACCCCTCCACTTT
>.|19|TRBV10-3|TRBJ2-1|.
CAISVGFGIAAASYNEQFF
TGTGCCATCAGTGTGGGGTTCGGGATAGCGGCCGCGAGCTACAATGAGCAGTTCTTC
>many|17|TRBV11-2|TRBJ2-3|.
CASSPQRSSDLSDTQYF
TGTGCCAGCAGCCCACAAAGATCTAGCGACCTCTCAGATACGCAGTATTTT
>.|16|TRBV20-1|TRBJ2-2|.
CSARDWASGSTGELVF
.
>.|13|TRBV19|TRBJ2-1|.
CASSTLGGNEQFF
TGTGCCAGTAGTACCCTCGGAGGGAATGAGCAGTTCTTC
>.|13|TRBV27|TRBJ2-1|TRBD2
CASSSLAGNKQFF
TGTGCCAGCAGTTCACTAGCGGGCAATAAGCAGTTCTTC
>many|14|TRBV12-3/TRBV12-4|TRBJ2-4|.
CASTALAGKNIQYF
TGTGCCAGCACCGCCCTAGCTGGCAAAAACATTCAGTACTTC
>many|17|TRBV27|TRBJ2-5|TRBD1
CASSLEPPRQGRETQYF
TGTGCCAGCAGTTTAGAACCTCCGCGACAGGGGAGAGAGACCCAGTACTTC
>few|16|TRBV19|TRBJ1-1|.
CASSITPPPLNTEAFF
TGTGCCAGTAGTATTACCCCCCCCCCCTTGAACACTGAAGCTTTCTTT
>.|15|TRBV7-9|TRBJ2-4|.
CASSPGQLAKNIQYF
TGTGCCAGCAGCCCAGGACAACTAGCCAAAAACATTCAGTACTTC
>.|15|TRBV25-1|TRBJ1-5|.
CASSEGQRVNQPQHF
TGTGCCAGCAGTGAAGGACAGAGAGTAAATCAGCCCCAGCATTTT
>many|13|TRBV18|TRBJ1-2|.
CASSPDGAYGYTF
TGTGCCAGCTCACCGGACGGGGCCTATGGCTACACCTTC
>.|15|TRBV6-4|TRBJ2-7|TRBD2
CASSHLAGGIYEQYF
TGTGCCAGCAGTCATCTAGCGGGAGGAATCTACGAGCAGTACTTC
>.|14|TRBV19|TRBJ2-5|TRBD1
CASSPRGKQETQYF
TGTGCCAGTAGTCCCAGGGGGAAACAAGAGACCCAGTACTTC
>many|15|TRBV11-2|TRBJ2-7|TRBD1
CASSLGRTGGNEQYF
TGTGCCAGCAGCTTAGGCCGGACAGGGGGCAACGAGCAGTACTTC
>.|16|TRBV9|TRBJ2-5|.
CASSVEGTLKRETQYF
TGTGCCAGCAGCGTAGAGGGCACCCTTAAAAGGGAGACCCAGTACTTC
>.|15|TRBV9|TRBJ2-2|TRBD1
CASSAWDRGTGELFF
TGTGCCAGCAGCGCCTGGGACAGGGGCACCGGGGAGCTGTTTTTT
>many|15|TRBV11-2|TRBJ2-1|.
CASSLTDKPYNEQFF
TGTGCCAGCAGCTTAACGGACAAACCCTACAATGAGCAGTTCTTC
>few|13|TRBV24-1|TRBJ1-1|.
CATSDPVGTEAFF
TGTGCCACCAGTGACCCAGTCGGGACTGAAGCTTTCTTT
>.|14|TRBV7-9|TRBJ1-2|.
CASSLAQGSGGYSF
TGTGCCAGCAGCTTAGCGCAGGGCTCTGGTGGCTACAGCTTC
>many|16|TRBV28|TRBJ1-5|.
CASSLNGGEPYQPQHF
TGTGCCAGCAGTTTGAATGGTGGCGAGCCCTATCAGCCCCAGCATTTT